The rows below give T cell receptor beta chains drawn from one sample of a study of regulatory T cells in long-lasting Graves disease. In TCRdb, the multiplex PCR reads were re-called with MiXCR into one record per CDR3 protein. This table holds 350,000 to 500,000 distinct CDR3 sequences, 13% to 15% found once. The same sample was also studied in work on T cells in Graves' hyperthyroidism and ophthalmopathy.

Here the sequenced sample was peripheral blood mononuclear cells (PBMCs), taken at new diagnosis, from a patient treated with antithyroid drugs. Receptors originate from a woman aged 50 to 65 with Graves disease. The CDR3 runs from the conserved cysteine through the conserved F or W. Each record gives: D gene, V gene, J gene, clone size, CDR3 protein, CDR3 DNA. D genes are given only for firm matches. The size field is filled for only some rows; it gives once, few, many or a size class.

D: -
V: TRBV18
J: TRBJ1-4
size: many
CDR3: CASSPMGRGNEKLFF
DNA: TGTGCCAGCTCACCAATGGGGAGAGGGAATGAAAAACTGTTTTTT

D: TRBD2
V: TRBV30
J: TRBJ2-1
size: many
CDR3: CAWSGLLGLAERYNEQFF
DNA: TGTGCCTGGAGTGGCCTGCTGGGACTAGCGGAACGTTACAATGAGCAGTTCTTC

D: TRBD2
V: TRBV6-1
J: TRBJ2-3
size: many
CDR3: CASSEAGGYADTQYF
DNA: TGTGCCAGCAGTGAAGCGGGAGGGTATGCAGATACGCAGTATTTT

D: -
V: TRBV19
J: TRBJ2-7
size: few
CDR3: CASSMAGRTTDGSYEQYF
DNA: TGTGCCAGTAGTATGGCAGGCAGAACAACGGACGGCTCCTACGAGCAGTACTTC

D: -
V: TRBV2
J: TRBJ2-1
size: many
CDR3: CASSGMGVFNEQFF
DNA: TGTGCCAGCAGTGGCATGGGAGTGTTTAATGAGCAGTTCTTC

D: -
V: TRBV27
J: TRBJ1-1
size: many
CDR3: CASSLNGRTEAFF
DNA: TGTGCCAGCAGTTTAAACGGACGGACTGAAGCTTTCTTT

D: -
V: TRBV2
J: TRBJ2-5
size: many
CDR3: CASSEQGGETQYF
DNA: TGTGCCAGCAGTGAACAGGGGGGCGAGACCCAGTACTTC

D: -
V: TRBV7-9
J: TRBJ2-5
size: -
CDR3: CASSSLDETQYF
DNA: TGTGCCAGCAGTTCCTTAGATGAGACCCAGTACTTC

D: TRBD2
V: TRBV6-2/TRBV6-3
J: TRBJ2-1
size: -
CDR3: CASSDQTSGRYEQFF
DNA: TGTGCCAGCAGTGATCAAACTAGCGGGAGATATGAGCAGTTCTTC

D: TRBD1
V: TRBV18
J: TRBJ2-7
size: -
CDR3: CASSPRAGQGYYEQYF
DNA: TGTGCCAGCTCACCCAGAGCGGGACAGGGGTACTACGAGCAGTACTTC

D: TRBD2
V: TRBV27
J: TRBJ2-1
size: many
CDR3: CASSSSGLAANEQFF
DNA: TGTGCCAGCAGTTCCTCAGGACTAGCGGCAAATGAGCAGTTCTTC

D: TRBD1
V: TRBV5-1
J: TRBJ1-4
size: few
CDR3: CASSLGAGGAGEKLFF
DNA: TGCGCCAGCAGCTTGGGTGCAGGGGGCGCGGGTGAAAAACTGTTTTTT